This T cell receptor beta chain was identified during a study of PD-1 blockade in classical Hodgkin lymphoma. Findings of the study overall: For complete responders, baseline diversity was comparable to that of newly diagnosed patients. Those patients who began receiving nivolumab less than 1 year after ASCT had lower diversity, and they were excluded.

The CDR3 is made up of 15 amino acids. Per germline, CDR1 SGHRS and CDR2 YFSETQ. The V and J ends lost 4 bases and 5 bases, in that order; junction bases with no gene match: 6. Generated by immunoSEQ multiplex PCR, the TCRdb table keeps only in-frame clones and is missing some. The sample has approximately 99,000 clones, roughly nine tenths seen once; the top ten hold 20%. Patients all relapsed after autologous stem cell transplantation, and there was variation in brentuximab vedotin exposure. On this clone itself: Its antigen is unidentified.

The gene calls are TRBV5-1 and TRBJ2-4; TRBD2 matches at 10 bases. The receptor was isolated from a human donor with classical Hodgkin lymphoma. Sequencing was performed on peripheral blood mononuclear cells (PBMCs), taken before the second cycle of nivolumab. The CDR3 region is CASSPGGLAENIQYF. CDR3 sequence (DNA): TGCGCCAGCAGCCCCGGAGGACTAGCGGAAAACATTCAGTACTTC. Full variable domain (remainder filled in from reference TRBV5-1 and TRBJ2-4): KAGVTQTPRYLIKTRGQQVTLSCSPISGHRSVSWYQQTPGQGLQFLFEYFSETQRNKGNFPGRFSGRQFSNSRSEMNVSTLELGDSALYLCASSPGGLAENIQYFGAGTRLSVL.